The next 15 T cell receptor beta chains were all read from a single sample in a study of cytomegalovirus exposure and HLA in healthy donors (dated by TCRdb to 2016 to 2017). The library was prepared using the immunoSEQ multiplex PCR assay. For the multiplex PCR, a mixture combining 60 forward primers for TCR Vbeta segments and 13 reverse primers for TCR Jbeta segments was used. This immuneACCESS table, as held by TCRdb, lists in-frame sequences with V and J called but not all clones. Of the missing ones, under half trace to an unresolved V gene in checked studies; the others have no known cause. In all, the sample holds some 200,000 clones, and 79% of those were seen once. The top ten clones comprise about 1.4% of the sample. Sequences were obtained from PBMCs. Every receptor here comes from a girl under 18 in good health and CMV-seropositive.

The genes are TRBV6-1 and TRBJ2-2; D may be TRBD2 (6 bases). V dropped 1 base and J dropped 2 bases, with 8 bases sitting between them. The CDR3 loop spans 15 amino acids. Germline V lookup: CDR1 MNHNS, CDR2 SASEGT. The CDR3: CASSEGEDNTGELFF. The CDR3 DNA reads TGTGCCAGCAGTGAAGGGGAGGATAACACCGGGGAGCTGTTTTTT.

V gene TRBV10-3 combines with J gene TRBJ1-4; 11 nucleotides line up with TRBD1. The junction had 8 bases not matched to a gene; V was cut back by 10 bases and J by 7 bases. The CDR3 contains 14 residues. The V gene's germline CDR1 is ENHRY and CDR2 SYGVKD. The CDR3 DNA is TGTGCCACCTCCGGTGGGACAGGGGGTGAAAAACTGTTTTTT. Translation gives CATSGGTGGEKLFF.

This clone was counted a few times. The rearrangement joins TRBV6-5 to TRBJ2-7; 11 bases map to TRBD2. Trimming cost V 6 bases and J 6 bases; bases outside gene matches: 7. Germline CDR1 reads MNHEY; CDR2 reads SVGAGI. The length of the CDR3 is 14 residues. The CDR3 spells CASRVSGGAGEQYF. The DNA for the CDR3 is TGTGCCAGCAGAGTTAGCGGGGGGGCCGGCGAGCAGTACTTC.

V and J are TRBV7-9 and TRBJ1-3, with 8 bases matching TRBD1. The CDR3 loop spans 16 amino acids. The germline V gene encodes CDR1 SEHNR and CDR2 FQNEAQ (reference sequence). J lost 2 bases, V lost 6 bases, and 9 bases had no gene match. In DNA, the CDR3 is TGTGCCAGCAGTCTTGGGACAGGCGAAACTGGAAACACCATATATTTT. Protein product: CASSLGTGETGNTIYF.

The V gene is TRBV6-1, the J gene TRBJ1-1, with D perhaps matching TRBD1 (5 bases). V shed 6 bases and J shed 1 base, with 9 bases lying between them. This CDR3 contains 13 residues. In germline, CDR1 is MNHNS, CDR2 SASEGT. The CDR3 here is CASRVDKNTEAFF. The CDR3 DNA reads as TGTGCCAGCAGAGTGGACAAGAACACTGAAGCTTTCTTT.

The CDR3 loop reads CASSERGVEEAFF. In nucleotides, the CDR3 is TGTGCCAGCAGTGAACGGGGGGTTGAGGAAGCTTTCTTT. The chain recombines TRBV2 with TRBJ1-1; weak D call: TRBD1 (5 bases). The CDR3 has 13 residues. Trimming stripped 2 bases from V and 8 bases from J, with 12 bases between. From germline, CDR1 is SNHLY and CDR2 FYNNEI.

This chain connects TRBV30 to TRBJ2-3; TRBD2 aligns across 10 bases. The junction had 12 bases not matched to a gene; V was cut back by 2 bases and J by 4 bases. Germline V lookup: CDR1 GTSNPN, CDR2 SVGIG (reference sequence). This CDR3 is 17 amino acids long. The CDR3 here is CAWSRALAGALADTQYF. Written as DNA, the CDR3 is TGTGCCTGGAGTCGAGCCCTAGCGGGGGCACTGGCAGATACGCAGTATTTT.

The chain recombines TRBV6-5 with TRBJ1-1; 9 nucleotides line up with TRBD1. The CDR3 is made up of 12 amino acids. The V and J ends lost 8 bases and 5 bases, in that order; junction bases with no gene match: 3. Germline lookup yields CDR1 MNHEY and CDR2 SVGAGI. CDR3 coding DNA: TGTGCCAGCCGACAGGGGGGAACTGAAGCTTTCTTT. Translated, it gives CASRQGGTEAFF.

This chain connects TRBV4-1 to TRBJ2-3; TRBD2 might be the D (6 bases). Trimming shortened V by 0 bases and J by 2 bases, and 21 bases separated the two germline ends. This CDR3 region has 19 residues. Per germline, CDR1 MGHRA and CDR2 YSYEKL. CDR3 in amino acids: CASSQEITVAGSPTDTQYF. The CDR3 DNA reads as TGCGCCAGCAGCCAAGAAATTACTGTGGCGGGGAGCCCCACAGATACGCAGTATTTT.

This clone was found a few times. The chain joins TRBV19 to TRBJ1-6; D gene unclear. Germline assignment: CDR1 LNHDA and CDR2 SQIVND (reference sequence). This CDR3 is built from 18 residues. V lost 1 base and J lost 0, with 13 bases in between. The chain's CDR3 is CASSIVVRQSSYNSPLHF. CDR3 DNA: TGTGCCAGTAGTATAGTTGTCAGACAAAGCTCCTATAATTCACCCCTCCACTTT.

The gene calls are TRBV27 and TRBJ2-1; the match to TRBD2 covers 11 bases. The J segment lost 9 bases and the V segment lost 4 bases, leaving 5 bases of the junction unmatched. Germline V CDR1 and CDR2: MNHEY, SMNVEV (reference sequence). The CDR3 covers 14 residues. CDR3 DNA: TGTGCCAGCAGTTGGGCTAGCGGGGGGATTGAGCAGTTCTTC. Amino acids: CASSWASGGIEQFF.

In nucleotides, the CDR3 is TGTGCCAGCAGCGTAGGAGTATACAATGAGCAGTTCTTC. Translation: CASSVGVYNEQFF. J is TRBJ2-1 and V is TRBV9; D gene unclear. Trimming shortened V by 0 bases and J by 4 bases, and 5 bases separated the two germline ends. CDR1 SGDLS and CDR2 YYNGEE come from the germline V gene. This CDR3 spans 13 amino acids.

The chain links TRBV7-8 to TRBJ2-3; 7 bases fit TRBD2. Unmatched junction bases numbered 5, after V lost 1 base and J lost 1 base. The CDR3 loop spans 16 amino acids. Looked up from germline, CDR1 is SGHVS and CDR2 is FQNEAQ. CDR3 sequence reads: CASSLVGGVGTDTQYF. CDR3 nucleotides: TGTGCCAGCAGCTTAGTGGGAGGGGTCGGCACAGATACGCAGTATTTT. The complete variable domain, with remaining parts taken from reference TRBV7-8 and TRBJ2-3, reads GAGVSQSPRYKVAKRGQDVALRCDPISGHVSLFWYQQALGQGPEFLTYFQNEAQLDKSGLPSDRFFAERPEGSVSTLKIQRTQQEDSAVYLCASSLVGGVGTDTQYFGPGTRLTVL.

For the CDR3, the DNA is TGTGCCAGCAGTGAAGTCGGAAGGGGGCGCGATGGAACAGATACGCAGTATTTT. It specifies CASSEVGRGRDGTDTQYF. The chain recombines TRBV25-1 with TRBJ2-3, with 7 bases that match TRBD1. Trimming took 2 bases from V and 3 from J; bases not matched to a gene: 14. CDR1 is MGHDK and CDR2 is SYGVNS in the germline V gene. CDR3 size: 18 residues.

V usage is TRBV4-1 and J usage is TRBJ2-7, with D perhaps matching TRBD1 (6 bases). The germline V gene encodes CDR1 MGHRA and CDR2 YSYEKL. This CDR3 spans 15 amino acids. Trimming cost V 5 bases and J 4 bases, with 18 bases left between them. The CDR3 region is CASSSGTSGLYEQYF. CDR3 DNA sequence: TGCGCCAGCAGCTCCGGGACATCGGGTCTTTACGAGCAGTACTTC.